The 11 T cell receptor beta chains in this list originate from one sample, sequenced in a study of T cell repertoires in cytomegalovirus infection. TCRdb re-called the reads through MiXCR, storing one row per CDR3 protein. The sample has 510,000 or so distinct CDR3 sequences, around 27% seen once. The sequencing sample was made of PBMCs. Source of these receptors: a human donor in good health (CMV status not recorded). Some clones in this sample may be carry-over from other donors' samples.

This clonotype has a count of ten or more. CDR3 nucleotides: TGCGCCAGCAGCCAAGGGTCAGGGACTAATGAAAAACTGTTTTTT. Its protein product is CASSQGSGTNEKLFF. The chain recombines TRBV4-1 with TRBJ1-4; possible D gene TRBD1, 5 bases. The CDR3 is 15 residues long. Germline V gene data show CDR1 as MGHRA and CDR2 as YSYEKL. Trimming pared 1 base from V and 2 bases from J, leaving 8 bases between.

This clonotype was observed a handful of times. The V gene is TRBV29-1, the J gene TRBJ2-7; 8 bases map to TRBD1. V shed 3 bases, J shed 0 bases, and the junction held 7 bases outside the gene matches. Germline assignment: CDR1 SQVTM and CDR2 ANQGSEA. This CDR3 has 15 residues. The chain's CDR3 is CSVDLRDRLSYEQYF. CDR3 nucleotides: TGCAGCGTTGATCTCCGGGACAGGCTCTCCTACGAGCAGTACTTC.

This clonotype was recorded a few times. The chain carries TRBV12-3 or TRBV12-4 and TRBJ2-1, with 10 bases that match TRBD1. This CDR3 has 13 residues. The junction had 3 bases not matched to a gene; V was cut back by 9 bases and J by 4 bases. In nucleotides, the CDR3 is TGTGCCAGTGCGGGACAGGGGTACAATGAGCAGTTCTTC. Its translation: CASAGQGYNEQFF.

To note about this clonotype: Being one base from a much bigger clone, this may be a read error. The gene calls are TRBV14 and TRBJ2-1; 9 bases line up with TRBD2. The CDR3 is 16 residues long. With 0 bases clipped from V and 7 bases from J, the junction kept 7 bases outside the gene matches. Germline V gives CDR1 SGHDN, CDR2 FVKESK. The CDR3 region has the DNA TGTGCCAGCAGCCAAGATCTGGAACTAGCGGGTAATGAGCAGTTCTTC. This gives the protein CASSQDLELAGNEQFF.

The chain has TRBV5-4 and TRBJ2-2; D is undetermined. The germline V gene encodes CDR1 SGHNT and CDR2 YYREEE (reference sequence). The CDR3 extends over 14 amino acids. V was pared by 1 base and J by 6 bases, with 10 bases between. CDR3 amino acids: CASSLLVTSGELFF. CDR3 coding DNA: TGTGCCAGCAGCTTGCTTGTGACTTCCGGGGAGCTGTTTTTT.

This chain links TRBV5-6 with TRBJ2-1, with D perhaps matching TRBD1 or TRBD2 (6 bases each). V lost 2 bases to trimming and J lost 1 base, with 13 bases between them. This CDR3 contains 16 residues. Germline V CDR1 and CDR2: SGHDT, YYEEEE. CDR3 bases: TGTGCCAGCAGCTTAGGGGGGCCTCATTCCTACAATGAGCAGTTCTTC. Residues: CASSLGGPHSYNEQFF.

This clonotype has ten or more counts. The rearrangement uses TRBV7-2 and TRBJ2-3, with 9 bases aligning to TRBD1. With 5 bases clipped from V and 1 base from J, the junction kept 7 bases outside the gene matches. This CDR3 region has 16 residues. The germline V gene encodes CDR1 SGHTA and CDR2 FQGNSA. CDR3 amino acids: CASSIQGAPRTDTQYF. In nucleotides, the CDR3 is TGTGCCAGCAGCATACAGGGGGCGCCTCGCACAGATACGCAGTATTTT.

The CDR3 nucleotides are TGCAGTGCTAGAGATCTAGCGGGAGCGAATGAGCAGTTCTTC. Translated, it gives CSARDLAGANEQFF. This sequence joins TRBV20-1 and TRBJ2-1; 10 bases are a match to TRBD2. CDR3 length: 14 residues. The J segment lost 7 bases and the V segment lost 0 bases, leaving 3 bases of the junction unmatched. Germline-derived CDR1 and CDR2 are DFQATT and SNEGSKA (reference sequence).

The chain is built from TRBV10-3 and TRBJ1-1, with 9 positions matching TRBD1. This CDR3 spans 19 amino acids. After removal of 3 bases from V and 0 bases from J, the junction contained 14 bases not matched to a gene. Germline V CDR1 and CDR2: ENHRY, SYGVKD. In DNA form, the CDR3 reads TGTGCCATCAGTGACCGGACAGGGGAACTACCCGACTTGAACACTGAAGCTTTCTTT. Its translation is CAISDRTGELPDLNTEAFF.

This clonotype has a handful of counts. The chain couples TRBV6-2 or TRBV6-3 to TRBJ2-5, with 12 bases fitting TRBD2. This CDR3 contains 17 residues. V trimming: 4 bases; J trimming: 5 bases; junction bases outside the gene matches: 11. Germline V lookup: CDR1 MNHEY, CDR2 SVGEGT. The CDR3, as DNA: TGTGCCAGCAGTTTCGGACTAGCGGGACCGGCCGGGGAGACCCAGTACTTC. Residues: CASSFGLAGPAGETQYF.

The sample holds many counts of this clonotype. The chain has TRBV7-2 and TRBJ2-3; D is ambiguous. The CDR3 extends over 14 amino acids. Trimming stripped 1 base from V and 2 bases from J, with 7 bases between. Germline CDR1 SGHTA, CDR2 FQGNSA. In DNA, the CDR3 is TGTGCCAGCAGCTTAGGTTGGACCACAGATACGCAGTATTTT. Its translation: CASSLGWTTDTQYF. The full variable domain, in which reference TRBV7-2 and TRBJ2-3 provide the parts outside the CDR3, is GAGVSQSPSNKVTEKGKDVELRCDPISGHTALYWYRQSLGQGLEFLIYFQGNSAPDKSGLPSDRFSAERTGGSVSTLTIQRTQQEDSAVYLCASSLGWTTDTQYFGPGTRLTVL.